Following are 26 T cell receptor beta chains from one sample sequenced in a study of blood T cells in healthy people across ages. Sample-barcoded 5' priming and a J-beta primer mix drove a second PCR of roughly 6 to 12 cycles. TCRdb recomputed calls from the 5' RACE reads with MiXCR, one row per CDR3 protein. Here the sample spans about 810,000 distinct CDR3 sequences, about 34% being singletons. The material sequenced was blood. These receptor sequences come from a man aged 18 to 30 in good health.

The chain carries TRBV9 and TRBJ1-1; D unresolved. Trimming removed 0 bases at V and 4 bases at J, with 10 bases between. The CDR3 loop spans 14 amino acids. Germline CDR1 SGDLS, CDR2 YYNGEE. In DNA, the CDR3 is TGTGCCAGCAGCGTAGGCGGAGGTCTCACTGAAGCTTTCTTT. Translation: CASSVGGGLTEAFF.

In its sample, this clonotype was seen once. With a much larger clone just one base away, this may be a read error. The chain uses TRBV20-1 and TRBJ2-5; maybe TRBD1 (6 bases). The germline gives CDR1 DFQATT, CDR2 SNEGSKA (reference sequence). The CDR3 spans 16 residues. V lost 0 bases, J lost 11 bases, and 25 bases lay in between. Written as DNA, the CDR3 is TGCAGTGCTAGAGAAACGGGACAAGGCGGGTACAATGAGCAGTACTTC. Its protein is CSARETGQGGYNEQYF.

The chain links TRBV10-3 to TRBJ2-5, with 8 bases lining up with TRBD1. V shed 4 bases, J shed 2 bases, and the junction held 3 bases outside the gene matches. Germline V gene sequence: CDR1 ENHRY, CDR2 SYGVKD. The CDR3 totals 14 residues. CDR3 in amino acids: CAISANRGQETQYF. The CDR3 DNA reads as TGTGCCATCAGTGCCAACAGGGGGCAAGAGACCCAGTACTTC.

The rearrangement uses TRBV4-2 and TRBJ1-5, with D perhaps matching TRBD1 (6 bases). The V and J ends lost 0 bases and 1 base respectively, with 13 bases between them. CDR3 length equals 17 residues. CDR1 is LGHNA and CDR2 is YNFKEQ in the germline V gene. CDR3 loop: CASSQDFAGDSNQPQHF. The CDR3 DNA follows: TGTGCCAGCAGCCAAGATTTTGCAGGGGACAGCAATCAGCCCCAGCATTTT.

For this clonotype: A much larger clone lies a single base off, so this may be a read error. V is TRBV5-1 and J is TRBJ2-7; the match to TRBD2 covers 11 bases. The J segment lost 1 base and the V segment lost 1 base, leaving 1 base of the junction unmatched. Germline V gene data show CDR1 as SGHRS and CDR2 as YFSETQ. CDR3 length equals 15 residues. Here the CDR3 reads CASSLTSGGSYEQYF. The CDR3 coding sequence is TGCGCCAGCAGCTTGACTAGCGGGGGATCCTACGAGCAGTACTTC. Complete variable domain (other parts from reference TRBV5-1 and TRBJ2-7): KAGVTQTPRYLIKTRGQQVTLSCSPISGHRSVSWYQQTPGQGLQFLFEYFSETQRNKGNFPGRFSGRQFSNSRSEMNVSTLELGDSALYLCASSLTSGGSYEQYFGPGTRLTVT.

This clonotype showed up many times. The V call is TRBV7-9, the J call TRBJ2-3, with TRBD1 matching 8 bases. Germline CDR1 is SEHNR and CDR2 is FQNEAQ (reference sequence). V lost 0 bases, J lost 4 bases, and 9 bases stayed unmatched. The CDR3 length is 17 residues. CDR3 protein: CASSLASQTGDPDTQYF. For the CDR3, the DNA is TGTGCCAGCAGCTTAGCGTCCCAGACAGGGGACCCAGATACGCAGTATTTT. The entire variable domain, with the rest obtained from reference TRBV7-9 and TRBJ2-3, is as follows: DTGVSQNPRHKITKRGQNVTFRCDPISEHNRLYWYRQTLGQGPEFLTYFQNEAQLEKSRLLSDRFSAERPKGSFSTLEIQRTEQGDSAMYLCASSLASQTGDPDTQYFGPGTRLTVL.

In this sample, this clonotype turned up a few times. V gene TRBV7-7 combines with J gene TRBJ1-2, with D unclear. CDR3 size: 14 residues. CDR1 and CDR2 (germline): SSHAT, FNYEAQ (reference sequence). V lost 4 bases to trimming and J lost 0 bases, with 9 bases between them. The CDR3 bases are TGTGCCAGCAGCTGGAGGGAAACTAACTATGGCTACACCTTC. Translation gives CASSWRETNYGYTF.

In its sample, this clonotype was seen a few times. This sequence joins TRBV6-1 and TRBJ2-3; maybe TRBD2 (5 bases). Trimming removed 5 bases from V and 1 base from J, with 10 bases in between. The germline CDR1 and CDR2 sequences are MNHNS and SASEGT. The CDR3 extends over 14 amino acids. The CDR3 here is CASSLASRTDTQYF. The CDR3 region has the DNA TGTGCCAGCAGTCTAGCTTCTCGCACAGATACGCAGTATTTT.

The chain recombines TRBV28 with TRBJ2-1, with D perhaps matching TRBD2 (5 bases). The CDR3 has 15 residues. The V gene lost 3 bases and the J gene lost 3 bases, with 12 bases spanning the gap. Germline V gene sequence: CDR1 MDHEN, CDR2 SYDVKM. The CDR3 coding sequence is TGTGCCAGCAGTTTTGCCGAGACTAACTACAATGAGCAGTTCTTC. Translation: CASSFAETNYNEQFF.

The CDR3 loop is CASSVPGGNNEQYF. The CDR3 bases are TGCGCCAGCAGCGTTCCAGGGGGGAACAACGAGCAGTACTTC. The chain carries TRBV4-1 and TRBJ2-7, with D possibly TRBD1 on 7 matching bases. Looked up from germline, CDR1 is MGHRA and CDR2 is YSYEKL. V lost 5 bases to trimming and J lost 5 bases, with 16 bases between them. The CDR3 loop spans 14 amino acids.

This clonotype was counted at least ten times. V is TRBV21-1 and J is TRBJ1-2. TRBV21-1 counts as a pseudogene. The CDR3 consists of 10 residues. CDR3 sequence (DNA): TGTGCCAGCATCGCCTATGGCTACACCTTC. Translated: CASIAYGYTF.

The chain uses TRBV5-1 and TRBJ2-2; 7 positions match TRBD1. Germline CDR1 is SGHRS and CDR2 is YFSETQ. Trimming at V came to 4 bases and at J to 7 bases, leaving 10 bases not matched to a gene. The CDR3 runs to 15 residues. The CDR3 DNA reads TGCGCCAGCAGCCTATTACAGGGGCAGGACGGGGAGCTGTTTTTT. Its protein is CASSLLQGQDGELFF.

This clonotype was counted only a few times. The genes are TRBV18 and TRBJ2-3; TRBD1 agrees at 9 bases. The germline gives CDR1 KGHSH, CDR2 LQKENI. The CDR3 consists of 16 residues. V gave up 5 bases and J gave up 4 bases; unmatched junction bases: 10. In nucleotides, the CDR3 is TGTGCCAGCTCAACCGGGACAGGGTCTTTCGCAGATACGCAGTATTTT. Translating it yields CASSTGTGSFADTQYF.

The sample holds many counts of this clonotype. The J gene is TRBJ1-5, the V gene TRBV6-6; D is possibly TRBD1 (5 bases). The V and J ends lost 5 bases and 7 bases respectively, with 12 bases between them. CDR3 length equals 13 residues. Germline CDR1 and CDR2: MNHNY and SVGAGI (reference sequence). This chain's CDR3 is CASSPRGRQPQHF. The CDR3 DNA reads TGTGCCAGCAGTCCCCGGGGGAGGCAGCCCCAGCATTTT.

V and J are TRBV5-1 and TRBJ2-5, with 13 bases aligning to TRBD2. Germline CDR1 and CDR2: SGHRS and YFSETQ. CDR3 size: 20 residues. Trimming at V came to 4 bases and at J to 2 bases, leaving 17 bases not matched to a gene. The CDR3 here is CASSAAPRTSGGHYQETQYF. In DNA form, the CDR3 reads TGCGCCAGCAGCGCCGCTCCAAGGACTAGCGGGGGTCATTATCAAGAGACCCAGTACTTC.

The table lists this clonotype with many counts. The chain recombines TRBV9 with TRBJ2-7; D may be TRBD1 or TRBD2 (5 bases each). CDR1 is SGDLS and CDR2 is YYNGEE in the germline V gene. V was pared by 0 bases and J by 1 base, with 11 bases between. The CDR3 sequence is 15 residues long. This CDR3 is CASSVGWDGSYEQYF. The CDR3 DNA sequence: TGTGCCAGCAGCGTAGGTTGGGACGGATCCTACGAGCAGTACTTC.

This clonotype was detected ten times or more. The chain is built from TRBV12-3 or TRBV12-4 and TRBJ2-5; a weak D match, TRBD1 (6 bases). The CDR3 loop spans 12 amino acids. V was clipped by 9 bases and J by 4 bases, with 12 bases between them. CDR3 residues: CASGTLIETQYF. The DNA of the CDR3 is TGTGCCAGTGGGACACTCATAGAGACCCAGTACTTC.

In this sample, this clonotype turned up many times. This chain joins TRBV12-3 or TRBV12-4 and TRBJ2-3; no firm D call. The CDR3 is 12 amino acids. V was clipped by 5 bases and J by 4 bases, with 7 bases between them. The DNA for the CDR3 is TGTGCCAGCAGTCAACACCCAGATACGCAGTATTTT. Encoded protein: CASSQHPDTQYF.

The rearrangement links TRBV10-3 to TRBJ2-5; D is undetermined. The V end lost 5 bases, the J end lost 0 bases, and 4 bases lay between the germline ends. Germline CDR1 is ENHRY and CDR2 is SYGVKD. CDR3 length equals 12 residues. In DNA form, the CDR3 reads TGTGCCATCAGTTATAACCAAGAGACCCAGTACTTC. It specifies CAISYNQETQYF.

This clonotype came up a few times. V is TRBV7-2 and J is TRBJ2-4; 7 nucleotides line up with TRBD1. The CDR3 consists of 14 residues. Germline-derived CDR1 and CDR2 are SGHTA and FQGNSA. V lost 1 base and J lost 8; bases outside the gene matches: 5. The CDR3: CASSLDYDRDIQYF. CDR3 nucleotide sequence: TGTGCCAGCAGCTTAGACTACGACAGGGACATTCAGTACTTC.

This clonotype was observed a few times. The V and J genes are TRBV20-1 and TRBJ2-7; D gene unclear. Germline assignment: CDR1 DFQATT and CDR2 SNEGSKA (reference sequence). V lost 0 bases to trimming and J lost 7 bases, with 19 bases between them. The CDR3 has 15 residues. The CDR3 sequence: CSARDRSRANNEQYF. CDR3 nucleotides: TGCAGTGCTAGAGATCGTAGCCGGGCAAACAATGAGCAGTACTTC.

This chain connects TRBV12-3 or TRBV12-4 to TRBJ1-5; D is possibly TRBD1 (5 bases). The V end lost 5 bases, the J end lost 3 bases, and 14 bases lay between the germline ends. The CDR3 has 15 amino acids. This CDR3 reads CASSPRGGDNQPQHF. The CDR3 DNA reads as TGTGCCAGCAGTCCGCGGGGAGGGGACAATCAGCCCCAGCATTTT.

In regard to this clonotype: A much larger clone sits a single nucleotide away, making a read error possible. The chain couples TRBV5-5 to TRBJ1-2; D perhaps matches TRBD1 (6 bases). The ends were cut back, 4 bases at V and 8 bases at J, with 18 bases in the middle. CDR1 is SGHKS, CDR2 YYEKEE, per germline (reference sequence). The CDR3 sequence is 14 residues long. In nucleotides, the CDR3 is TGTGCCAGCAGCAAAGACGGGGGGCAGGAAGGCTACACCTTC. Residues: CASSKDGGQEGYTF.

This clonotype was recorded at least ten times. V usage is TRBV20-1 and J usage is TRBJ1-2; D gene unclear. The V and J ends lost 0 bases and 2 bases respectively, with 13 bases between them. CDR1 and CDR2 (germline): DFQATT, SNEGSKA (reference sequence). The CDR3 is made up of 15 amino acids. Written as DNA, the CDR3 is TGCAGTGCTAGAGATTTTGGATTTACGAACTATGGCTACACCTTC. This sequence encodes CSARDFGFTNYGYTF.

The V call is TRBV2, the J call TRBJ2-1, with 12 positions matching TRBD2. Germline assignment: CDR1 SNHLY and CDR2 FYNNEI. Losses at the gene ends were 5 bases for V and 8 bases for J; bases not matched to a gene: 16. This CDR3 has 18 amino acids. CDR3 coding DNA: TGTGCCAGCAGTTCTCGGACTAGCGGGGAGGTGGGGCCCCATGAGCAGTTCTTC. Protein: CASSSRTSGEVGPHEQFF.

The chain carries TRBV7-2 and TRBJ2-4; tentatively, D is TRBD2 (7 bases). Per the germline V gene, CDR1 is SGHTA and CDR2 is FQGNSA. The germline V and J ends were trimmed by 8 bases and 6 bases, with 14 bases remaining between them. The CDR3 spans 13 residues. The CDR3 sequence: CASSRGGPNIQYF. The CDR3 nucleotides are TGTGCCAGCTCTAGGGGGGGCCCAAACATTCAGTACTTC.